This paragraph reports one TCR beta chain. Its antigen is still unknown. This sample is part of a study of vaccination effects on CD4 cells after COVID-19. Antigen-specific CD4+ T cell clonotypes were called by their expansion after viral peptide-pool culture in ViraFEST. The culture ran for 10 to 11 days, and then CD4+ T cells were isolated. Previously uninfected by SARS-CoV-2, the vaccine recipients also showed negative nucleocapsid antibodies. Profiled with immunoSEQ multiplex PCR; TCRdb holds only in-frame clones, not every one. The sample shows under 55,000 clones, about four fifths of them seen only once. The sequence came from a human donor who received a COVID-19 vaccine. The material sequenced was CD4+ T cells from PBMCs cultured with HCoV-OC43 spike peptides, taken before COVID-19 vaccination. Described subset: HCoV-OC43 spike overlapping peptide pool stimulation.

CDR3 nucleotide sequence: TGTGCCATCAGTGAGGGACAGGGGGCCGGTGAGCAGTTCTTC. Its protein is CAISEGQGAGEQFF. This rearrangement joins TRBV10-3 to TRBJ2-1, with TRBD1 matching over 11 bases. Losses at the gene ends were 2 bases for V and 9 bases for J; bases not matched to a gene: 3. CDR1 is ENHRY and CDR2 is SYGVKD in the germline V gene. The CDR3 is 14 amino acids.